The 30 T cell receptor beta chains reported below all come from one sample, sequenced in a study of T cell repertoires in cytomegalovirus infection. One entry per CDR3 protein results from TCRdb running MiXCR on the reads. Altogether 700,000 to 850,000 distinct CDR3 sequences are present, approximately 30% being singletons, with the ten largest covering approximately 13%. These receptors have no identified antigens. Sequenced here: cultured CD8+ T cells from PBMCs, sampled from culture after CMV antigen stimulation. Source of these receptors: a human donor in good health (CMV status not recorded). Some clones in this sample may be carry-over from other donors' samples.

This chain links TRBV6-2 or TRBV6-3 with TRBJ1-1; 8 nucleotides agree with TRBD1. The CDR3 is 14 residues long. J lost 13 bases, V lost 5 bases, and 15 bases had no gene match. The germline CDR1 and CDR2 sequences are MNHEY and SVGEGT. The chain's CDR3 is CASSTDRDSSRDFF. For the CDR3, the DNA is TGTGCCAGCAGTACGGACAGGGACTCCTCCCGGGATTTCTTT.

This clonotype has more than one count but fewer than ten. This chain uses TRBV27 with TRBJ1-3; D is unresolved. In germline, CDR1 is MNHEY, CDR2 SMNVEV (reference sequence). This CDR3 is built from 15 residues. The ends were cut back, 3 bases at V and 2 bases at J, with 11 bases in the middle. CDR3 bases: TGTGCCAGCAGTTTGTACATGGACGCTGGAAACACCATATATTTT. Protein sequence: CASSLYMDAGNTIYF.

This clonotype has a count of ten or more. The rearrangement joins TRBV7-8 to TRBJ1-5; D perhaps matches TRBD1 (5 bases). V lost 1 base, J lost 7 bases, and 14 bases lay in between. This CDR3 comprises 15 residues. The germline CDR1 and CDR2 sequences are SGHVS and FQNEAQ. The CDR3 DNA sequence: TGTGCCAGCAGCTTAGAAAGGACAAGGGCCCAGCCCCAGCATTTT. Residues: CASSLERTRAQPQHF.

The table lists this clonotype with a few counts. V gene TRBV7-8 combines with J gene TRBJ2-1; no firm D call. CDR3 length equals 16 residues. CDR1 SGHVS and CDR2 FQNEAQ come from the germline V gene. V was pared by 0 bases and J by 0 bases, with 9 bases between. CDR3 nucleotides: TGTGCCAGCAGCTTAGCCCGGCCAAGCTCCTACAATGAGCAGTTCTTC. Residues: CASSLARPSSYNEQFF.

In this sample, this clonotype turned up a few times. The rearrangement joins TRBV27 to TRBJ2-1; D unresolved. The CDR3 spans 15 residues. V was cut by 5 bases and J by 2 bases, with 13 bases left in between. From germline, CDR1 is MNHEY and CDR2 SMNVEV (reference sequence). The CDR3: CASSALGSPYNEQFF. CDR3 bases: TGTGCCAGCAGTGCTCTGGGCAGCCCCTACAATGAGCAGTTCTTC.

The J gene is TRBJ1-1, the V gene TRBV19; 9 nucleotides line up with TRBD1. CDR1 and CDR2 (germline): LNHDA, SQIVND (reference sequence). The CDR3 contains 16 residues. After removal of 5 bases from V and 4 bases from J, the junction contained 11 bases not matched to a gene. The CDR3: CASSSDRGLEGTEAFF. The CDR3 DNA reads as TGTGCCAGTAGTTCGGACAGGGGCCTTGAAGGCACTGAAGCTTTCTTT.

This clonotype has ten or more counts. The chain couples TRBV7-9 to TRBJ2-7, with 8 positions matching TRBD1. This CDR3 has 15 amino acids. V was clipped by 5 bases and J by 0 bases; unmatched bases: 6. The germline gives CDR1 SEHNR, CDR2 FQNEAQ (reference sequence). This CDR3 is CASSTPGTGSYEQYF. The CDR3 DNA sequence: TGTGCCAGCAGCACCCCCGGGACAGGCTCCTACGAGCAGTACTTC.

There are a few counts of this clonotype. This chain joins TRBV7-2 and TRBJ1-1; TRBD1 matches at 8 bases. Germline V gene sequence: CDR1 SGHTA, CDR2 FQGNSA. The trim removed 4 bases at V and 4 bases at J, leaving 5 bases unmatched. The CDR3 is 14 amino acids. CDR3 sequence (DNA): TGTGCCAGCAGCTCGGACAGGGAGTCCACTGAAGCTTTCTTT. Its protein product is CASSSDRESTEAFF.

J is TRBJ2-2 and V is TRBV7-9; D gene ambiguous. Trimming stripped 4 bases from V and 3 bases from J, with 18 bases between. Germline CDR1 SEHNR, CDR2 FQNEAQ (reference sequence). This CDR3 spans 17 amino acids. The CDR3 here is CASSSLPGSGHTGELFF. CDR3 nucleotide sequence: TGTGCCAGCAGCTCTCTCCCCGGCTCCGGGCACACCGGGGAGCTGTTTTTT.

This clonotype was recorded a few times. The V and J genes are TRBV2 and TRBJ2-2; D unresolved. CDR3 length equals 15 residues. CDR1 and CDR2 (germline): SNHLY, FYNNEI. Trimming stripped 0 bases from V and 1 base from J, with 6 bases between. CDR3 amino acids: CASSEAIRNTGELFF. The CDR3 coding sequence is TGTGCCAGCAGTGAAGCGATAAGGAACACCGGGGAGCTGTTTTTT. Using reference TRBV2 and TRBJ2-2 for the parts outside the CDR3, the full variable domain is EPEVTQTPSHQVTQMGQEVILRCVPISNHLYFYWYRQILGQKVEFLVSFYNNEISEKSEIFDDQFSVERPDGSNFTLKIRSTKLEDSAMYFCASSEAIRNTGELFFGEGSRLTVL.

Worth noting for this clonotype: Since a much larger clone is just one base distant, this may be a read error. The chain uses TRBV7-6 and TRBJ1-2; unclear D gene. V was pared by 4 bases and J by 5 bases, with 17 bases between. Germline CDR1 and CDR2: SGHVS and FNYEAQ. CDR3 size: 15 residues. The CDR3 nucleotides read TGTGCCAGCAGCTCACCCAGTAGGGTGGATTATGGCTACACCTTC. Residues: CASSSPSRVDYGYTF.

This chain joins TRBV7-9 and TRBJ1-1; D remains unclear. The V end was cut by 1 base, the J end by 1 base, with 10 bases between. The germline CDR1 and CDR2 sequences are SEHNR and FQNEAQ (reference sequence). This CDR3 has 15 residues. The CDR3 sequence: CASSLEERPNTEAFF. CDR3 nucleotide sequence: TGTGCCAGCAGCTTAGAAGAACGGCCGAACACTGAAGCTTTCTTT.

The J gene is TRBJ2-3, the V gene TRBV12-3 or TRBV12-4, with 8 nucleotides matching TRBD2. The CDR3 has 16 residues. The V segment lost 6 bases and the J segment 2 bases; nucleotides outside the gene matches: 10. For the CDR3, the DNA is TGTGCCAGCAGCCTGGAAGGTAGCGGGGTCACAGATACGCAGTATTTT. Translated, it gives CASSLEGSGVTDTQYF.

This clonotype came up a few times. J is TRBJ1-6 and V is TRBV29-1; no clear D. The CDR3 loop spans 15 amino acids. The V gene's germline CDR1 is SQVTM and CDR2 ANQGSEA. V lost 3 bases and J 9 bases, leaving 18 bases between the germline ends. CDR3: CSVDRHSESGSPLHF. Here the CDR3 DNA reads TGCAGCGTTGACCGCCATTCAGAATCTGGTTCACCCCTCCACTTT.

The gene calls are TRBV7-2 and TRBJ2-3; maybe TRBD2 (5 bases). V shed 8 bases and J shed 0 bases, with 15 bases lying between them. The CDR3 length is 15 residues. The germline V gene has CDR1 SGHTA and CDR2 FQGNSA. The CDR3 loop reads CASYGGHISTDTQYF. DNA of the CDR3: TGTGCCAGCTACGGCGGGCACATAAGCACAGATACGCAGTATTTT.

This sequence joins TRBV9 and TRBJ1-5; 7 positions agree with TRBD1. V shed 3 bases, J shed 9 bases, and the junction held 12 bases outside the gene matches. There are 15 residues in the CDR3. CDR1 is SGDLS, CDR2 YYNGEE, per germline. Here the CDR3 DNA reads TGTGCCAGCAGCGATCGGGACAGTGCCCTTCGGCCCCAGCATTTT. Protein: CASSDRDSALRPQHF.

This clonotype has ten or more counts. V and J are TRBV12-3 or TRBV12-4 and TRBJ1-1; no reliable D call. The CDR3 is made up of 13 amino acids. V was shortened by 8 bases and J by 1 base, with 11 bases between the two germline ends. CDR3: CASGVQWNTEAFF. For the CDR3, the DNA is TGTGCCAGCGGGGTTCAGTGGAACACTGAAGCTTTCTTT.

This clonotype was detected only a few times. V is TRBV9 and J is TRBJ1-2; D unclear. The CDR3 has 15 residues. Trimming left V 5 bases short and J 0 bases short, with 14 bases between. Germline CDR1 and CDR2: SGDLS and YYNGEE. The CDR3 loop reads CASRDGRPPNYGYTF. The CDR3 DNA sequence: TGTGCCAGCAGGGATGGCAGGCCGCCTAACTATGGCTACACCTTC.

J is TRBJ1-1 and V is TRBV14, with 7 bases matching TRBD1. The ends lost 9 bases at V and 0 bases at J; junction bases unmatched: 4. This CDR3 spans 13 amino acids. The germline gives CDR1 SGHDN, CDR2 FVKESK. CDR3 in amino acids: CASGQVMNTEAFF. In DNA, the CDR3 is TGTGCCAGTGGACAGGTCATGAACACTGAAGCTTTCTTT.

The chain combines TRBV28 with TRBJ2-1; D is possibly TRBD2 (6 bases). V was cut by 2 bases and J by 9 bases, with 26 bases left in between. The CDR3 length is 18 residues. Germline-derived CDR1 and CDR2 are MDHEN and SYDVKM. The CDR3 reads CASSLGGWVGVLPTEQFF. CDR3 bases: TGTGCCAGCAGTTTAGGGGGGTGGGTGGGGGTCCTACCCACTGAGCAGTTCTTC.

The chain joins TRBV4-1 to TRBJ2-2, with D possibly TRBD1 on 6 matching bases. Germline CDR1 is MGHRA and CDR2 is YSYEKL. Trimming stripped 3 bases from V and 15 bases from J, with 23 bases between. The CDR3 has 15 amino acids. The CDR3, as DNA: TGCGCCAGCAGCCAGTTAACATACAGGGAATCTAGCTTGTTTTTT. Its protein product is CASSQLTYRESSLFF.

The chain uses TRBV7-6 and TRBJ2-1, with a weak D call TRBD2 (6 bases). CDR1 and CDR2 from the germline V gene are SGHVS and FNYEAQ. Deletions cut 2 bases from V and 8 bases from J, with 10 bases between. The CDR3 extends over 13 amino acids. The CDR3 loop reads CASSLSEGDEQFF. Here the CDR3 DNA reads TGTGCCAGCAGCTTATCGGAGGGCGATGAGCAGTTCTTC.

This clonotype was found a few times. The gene calls are TRBV7-3 and TRBJ2-5, with D possibly being TRBD2 (6 bases). The CDR3 spans 15 residues. Germline V gene lookup returns CDR1 SGHTA and CDR2 FQGTGA. The germline V and J ends were trimmed by 2 bases and 0 bases, with 10 bases remaining between them. The DNA for the CDR3 is TGTGCCAGCAGCTTACGGCGGGGTGACCAAGAGACCCAGTACTTC. Encoded protein: CASSLRRGDQETQYF.

The chain couples TRBV27 to TRBJ1-2; 9 bases are shared with TRBD1. V shed 3 bases, J shed 8 bases, and the junction held 13 bases outside the gene matches. The CDR3 extends over 16 amino acids. Germline CDR1 is MNHEY and CDR2 is SMNVEV (reference sequence). CDR3 coding DNA: TGTGCCAGCAGTTTTACGTTGAGCGGACAGGGGTCCGGCTACACCTTC. This encodes CASSFTLSGQGSGYTF.

This clonotype showed up just a few times. The chain carries TRBV27 and TRBJ2-7; TRBD2 matches at 7 bases. Germline assignment: CDR1 MNHEY and CDR2 SMNVEV (reference sequence). CDR3 length equals 11 residues. V lost 7 bases, J lost 9 bases, and 6 bases stayed unmatched. The CDR3 coding sequence is TGTGCCAGCACCCAAGCGGGGATGCAGTACTTC. Protein sequence: CASTQAGMQYF.

The chain uses TRBV6-5 and TRBJ1-2; D not resolved. V lost 2 bases to trimming and J lost 1 base, with 17 bases between them. The CDR3 contains 17 residues. Germline CDR1 MNHEY, CDR2 SVGAGI. CDR3 DNA sequence: TGTGCCAGCAGTTACCGAGGCCTTGGGTCCTTTAACTATGGCTACACCTTC. It encodes CASSYRGLGSFNYGYTF.

J is TRBJ1-1 and V is TRBV7-6; 7 bases fit TRBD1. This CDR3 contains 16 residues. The germline V gene has CDR1 SGHVS and CDR2 FNYEAQ. V gave up 5 bases and J gave up 0 bases; unmatched junction bases: 9. CDR3 sequence: CASSPLSGGMNTEAFF. The CDR3 region has the DNA TGTGCCAGCAGCCCCCTTTCAGGGGGGATGAACACTGAAGCTTTCTTT.

This clonotype occurred a few times. The chain carries TRBV7-9 and TRBJ2-5, with D tentatively TRBD1 or TRBD2 (6 bases each). CDR3 size: 15 residues. Germline loops: CDR1 SEHNR, CDR2 FQNEAQ (reference sequence). V lost 3 bases and J 4 bases, leaving 15 bases between the germline ends. CDR3 bases: TGTGCCAGCAGCTTCGCGGGACACATAGGAGAGACCCAGTACTTC. Translation gives CASSFAGHIGETQYF.

This chain uses TRBV4-2 with TRBJ2-7; D may be TRBD1 or TRBD2 (5 bases each). Germline CDR1 reads LGHNA; CDR2 reads YNFKEQ. Trimming removed 4 bases at V and 2 bases at J, with 15 bases between. The CDR3 extends over 15 amino acids. The CDR3 loop is CASSPGARSAYEQYF. CDR3 in DNA: TGTGCCAGCAGCCCCGGGGCTAGGTCGGCCTACGAGCAGTACTTC.

This rearrangement joins TRBV5-4 to TRBJ2-7; D is possibly TRBD2 (6 bases). Trimming took 2 bases from V and 0 from J, leaving 12 bases between them. CDR1 is SGHNT and CDR2 is YYREEE in the germline V gene (reference sequence). CDR3 length: 15 amino acids. This CDR3 is CASSFSRESSYEQYF. The CDR3 DNA follows: TGTGCCAGCAGCTTCAGCCGGGAGAGCTCCTACGAGCAGTACTTC. Looking up the rest from reference TRBV5-4 and TRBJ2-7 gives the full variable domain: ETGVTQSPTHLIKTRGQQVTLRCSSQSGHNTVSWYQQALGQGPQFIFQYYREEENGRGNFPPRFSGLQFPNYSSELNVNALELDDSALYLCASSFSRESSYEQYFGPGTRLTVT.